These T cell receptor beta chains were read from a single sample in a study of control samples from healthy donors and cancer patients. Libraries were prepared by immunoSEQ multiplex PCR; TCRdb keeps only in-frame clonotypes and omits some of them. The sample shows approximately 17,000 clones, roughly 91% of them seen only once. Input material: PBMCs. The receptors originated from a man aged 55 to 70 with head and neck cancer. The CDR3 runs from the conserved cysteine through the conserved F or W. The D gene is left open where the match is weak. Clone size is shown for a subset of rows, as once, few, many or a class of expanded clone.

d_call: .; clone_size: .; v_call: TRBV9; j_call: TRBJ2-6; cdr3_nt: TGTGCCAGCAGCGTAGACCCCTCTGGGGCCAACGTCCTGACTTTC; cdr3_aa: CASSVDPSGANVLTF
d_call: .; clone_size: .; v_call: TRBV19; j_call: TRBJ1-5; cdr3_nt: TGTGCCAGTAGCCTCCCCGTGGGGGATAGCAATCAGCCCCAGCATTTT; cdr3_aa: CASSLPVGDSNQPQHF
d_call: .; clone_size: .; v_call: TRBV27; j_call: TRBJ2-2; cdr3_nt: TGTGCCAGCAGACTGTATTGGAGCCCCGCGAACACCGGGGAGCTGTTTTTT; cdr3_aa: CASRLYWSPANTGELFF
d_call: .; clone_size: .; v_call: TRBV6-5; j_call: TRBJ2-7; cdr3_nt: TGTGCCACAAGAGGGGAGGCCTACGAGCAGTACTTC; cdr3_aa: CATRGEAYEQYF
d_call: TRBD1; clone_size: .; v_call: TRBV7-3; j_call: TRBJ2-3; cdr3_nt: TGTGCCAGCAGCTTAGGAACAGGGGCAGATACGCAGTATTTT; cdr3_aa: CASSLGTGADTQYF
d_call: TRBD2; clone_size: few; v_call: TRBV7-9; j_call: TRBJ2-1; cdr3_nt: TGTGCCAGCAGCTTTAGCGGGGGGGCGGATGAGCAGTTCTTC; cdr3_aa: CASSFSGGADEQFF
d_call: .; clone_size: .; v_call: TRBV19; j_call: TRBJ1-1; cdr3_nt: TGTGCCAGTAGTATGCTAGGTAGGAACACTGAAGCTTTCTTT; cdr3_aa: CASSMLGRNTEAFF
d_call: TRBD1; clone_size: .; v_call: TRBV2; j_call: TRBJ2-3; cdr3_nt: TGTGCCAGCATCGGGACAGGGGATACGCAGTATTTT; cdr3_aa: CASIGTGDTQYF
d_call: .; clone_size: .; v_call: TRBV6-5; j_call: TRBJ1-2; cdr3_nt: TGTGCCAGCAGTTACACGGGGACGGAGGCCCTTGGCTACACCTTC; cdr3_aa: CASSYTGTEALGYTF
d_call: .; clone_size: .; v_call: TRBV12-2; j_call: TRBJ2-3; cdr3_nt: TGTGCAAGTCGCTTTCGTCGGGGTAGCACAGATACGCAGTATTTT; cdr3_aa: CASRFRRGSTDTQYF
d_call: .; clone_size: few; v_call: TRBV7-9; j_call: TRBJ1-1; cdr3_nt: TGTGCCAGCAGCTTCAGGGGCGGCACTGAAGCTTTCTTT; cdr3_aa: CASSFRGGTEAFF
d_call: .; clone_size: .; v_call: TRBV6-2/TRBV6-3; j_call: TRBJ2-7; cdr3_nt: TGTGCCAGCAGTTACCGGAGCGTCTACGAGCAGTACTTC; cdr3_aa: CASSYRSVYEQYF
d_call: TRBD1; clone_size: .; v_call: TRBV7-9; j_call: TRBJ2-4; cdr3_nt: TGTGCCAGCAGCTCCACCGGGACAGCTAAAAACATTCAGTACTTC; cdr3_aa: CASSSTGTAKNIQYF
d_call: .; clone_size: .; v_call: TRBV9; j_call: TRBJ1-1; cdr3_nt: TGTGCCAGCAGCGTAGAACCCCGACCGATGAACACTGAAGCTTTCTTT; cdr3_aa: CASSVEPRPMNTEAFF
d_call: .; clone_size: .; v_call: TRBV27; j_call: TRBJ1-2; cdr3_nt: TGTGCCAGCAGTTTGTCCGGGTACAGCTATGGCTACACCTTC; cdr3_aa: CASSLSGYSYGYTF
d_call: TRBD2; clone_size: .; v_call: TRBV28; j_call: TRBJ2-7; cdr3_nt: TGTGCCAGCAGTTTTGAACTAGCGGGGCTATCCTACGAGCAGTACTTC; cdr3_aa: CASSFELAGLSYEQYF
d_call: .; clone_size: .; v_call: TRBV14; j_call: TRBJ2-5; cdr3_nt: TGTGCCAGCAGCCGATTGAGGGGCAGGGAGACCCAGTACTTC; cdr3_aa: CASSRLRGRETQYF
d_call: TRBD1; clone_size: .; v_call: TRBV5-6; j_call: TRBJ1-4; cdr3_nt: TGTGCCAGCAGCTTACGGACAGGGAGGAGTAATGAAAAACTGTTTTTT; cdr3_aa: CASSLRTGRSNEKLFF
d_call: TRBD1; clone_size: .; v_call: TRBV29-1; j_call: TRBJ1-3; cdr3_nt: TGCAGCGTTGGGGACAGGGTCGCTGGAAACACCATATATTTT; cdr3_aa: CSVGDRVAGNTIYF
d_call: .; clone_size: .; v_call: TRBV5-8; j_call: TRBJ1-5; cdr3_nt: TGTGCCAGCAGCCCAGGGGAGAGATTAGCAAATCAGCCCCAGCATTTT; cdr3_aa: CASSPGERLANQPQHF
d_call: TRBD1; clone_size: .; v_call: TRBV6-6; j_call: TRBJ2-7; cdr3_nt: TGTGCCAGCAGTTACCCGGGACAGGGTCGCGAGCAGTACTTC; cdr3_aa: CASSYPGQGREQYF
d_call: .; clone_size: .; v_call: TRBV6-5; j_call: TRBJ1-2; cdr3_nt: TGTGCCAGCAGTTACATCGGACGGTGGGAGGGCTACACCTTC; cdr3_aa: CASSYIGRWEGYTF
d_call: .; clone_size: .; v_call: TRBV7-9; j_call: TRBJ1-2; cdr3_nt: TGTGCCAGCAGCCCCCTCCGGGGTGGCTACACCTTC; cdr3_aa: CASSPLRGGYTF
d_call: TRBD1; clone_size: few; v_call: TRBV2; j_call: TRBJ1-2; cdr3_nt: TGTGCCAGCAGCCCTACAGGGGATGGCTACACCTTC; cdr3_aa: CASSPTGDGYTF
d_call: .; clone_size: .; v_call: TRBV6-4; j_call: TRBJ1-5; cdr3_nt: TGTGCCAGCAGTCCCCTTTATGGTCAGCCCCAGCATTTT; cdr3_aa: CASSPLYGQPQHF
d_call: TRBD1; clone_size: .; v_call: TRBV6-6; j_call: TRBJ1-3; cdr3_nt: TGTGCCAGCCGGGACAGTGGAGGGGACACCATATATTTT; cdr3_aa: CASRDSGGDTIYF
d_call: .; clone_size: .; v_call: TRBV20-1; j_call: TRBJ1-2; cdr3_nt: TGCAGTGCTAGTTCACAGGGACCCTATGGCTACACCTTC; cdr3_aa: CSASSQGPYGYTF
d_call: .; clone_size: .; v_call: TRBV12-3/TRBV12-4; j_call: TRBJ2-5; cdr3_nt: TGTGCCAGCAGTTTAAGGGGGCAAGAGACCCAGTACTTC; cdr3_aa: CASSLRGQETQYF
d_call: .; clone_size: .; v_call: TRBV7-2; j_call: TRBJ2-7; cdr3_nt: TGTGCCAGCAGCTTCGGGGTCGGGTACGAGCAGTACTTC; cdr3_aa: CASSFGVGYEQYF
d_call: TRBD2; clone_size: .; v_call: TRBV6-2/TRBV6-3; j_call: TRBJ2-2; cdr3_nt: TGTGCCAGCAGTTCCACCGGGGGACTAGCGGGGGGACCTAACACCGGGGAGCTGTTTTTT; cdr3_aa: CASSSTGGLAGGPNTGELFF
d_call: .; clone_size: .; v_call: TRBV5-1; j_call: TRBJ2-3; cdr3_nt: TGCGCCAGCAGCCTAAGGGGAGATACGCAGTATTTT; cdr3_aa: CASSLRGDTQYF
d_call: TRBD1; clone_size: .; v_call: TRBV5-4; j_call: TRBJ1-4; cdr3_nt: TGTGCCAGCAGCACGTGGACAGGGGGAGATGAAAAACTGTTTTTT; cdr3_aa: CASSTWTGGDEKLFF
d_call: TRBD2; clone_size: .; v_call: TRBV7-3; j_call: TRBJ2-2; cdr3_nt: TGTGCCAGCAAGGCGGGGGGCACGAACACCGGGGAGCTGTTTTTT; cdr3_aa: CASKAGGTNTGELFF
d_call: .; clone_size: .; v_call: TRBV3-1/TRBV3-2; j_call: TRBJ1-5; cdr3_nt: TGTGCCAGCAGCCAAGACAGGCGCAATCAGCCCCAGCATTTT; cdr3_aa: CASSQDRRNQPQHF
d_call: .; clone_size: .; v_call: TRBV4-1; j_call: TRBJ2-3; cdr3_nt: TGCGCCAGCAGCCAGGATGGGGGCTACGGAACAGATACGCAGTATTTT; cdr3_aa: CASSQDGGYGTDTQYF
d_call: TRBD2; clone_size: .; v_call: TRBV19; j_call: TRBJ2-6; cdr3_nt: TGTCCCAGTCGCCCCGGGCTAGCGGGGGGGAGTGGGGGGGCCAACGTCCTGACTTTC; cdr3_aa: CPSRPGLAGGSGGANVLTF
d_call: .; clone_size: .; v_call: TRBV5-1; j_call: TRBJ2-3; cdr3_nt: TGCGCCAGCAGCTTGGTCACGGGGGGCTCCAAGAATACGCAGTATTTT; cdr3_aa: CASSLVTGGSKNTQYF
d_call: .; clone_size: .; v_call: TRBV10-3; j_call: TRBJ2-3; cdr3_nt: TGTGCCATCAGTGAGTCTACAGGCCCGCAGTATTTT; cdr3_aa: CAISESTGPQYF
d_call: TRBD1; clone_size: .; v_call: TRBV4-2; j_call: TRBJ1-4; cdr3_nt: TGTGCCAGCAGCCAAGAAGGCGCGAGACAGGGGGGGGAAAAACTGTTTTTT; cdr3_aa: CASSQEGARQGGEKLFF
d_call: .; clone_size: few; v_call: TRBV18; j_call: TRBJ2-6; cdr3_nt: TGTGCCAGCTCGCCGACAGTAGCCACCTCTGGGGCCAACGTCCTGACTTTC; cdr3_aa: CASSPTVATSGANVLTF
d_call: TRBD1; clone_size: .; v_call: TRBV12-3/TRBV12-4; j_call: TRBJ1-1; cdr3_nt: TGTGCCAGCAGTTCCTTGGGACAGAGGGCTTTCTTT; cdr3_aa: CASSSLGQRAFF
d_call: TRBD2; clone_size: once; v_call: TRBV3-1/TRBV3-2; j_call: TRBJ2-3; cdr3_nt: TGTGCCAGCAGCCCCGCCGGGGCGGGGGGCAGTCATGATACGCAGTATTTT; cdr3_aa: CASSPAGAGGSHDTQYF
d_call: .; clone_size: .; v_call: TRBV7-9; j_call: TRBJ2-7; cdr3_nt: TGTGCCAGCAGCTCCCAAATCCCCGAGCAGTACTTC; cdr3_aa: CASSSQIPEQYF
d_call: .; clone_size: .; v_call: TRBV9; j_call: TRBJ1-3; cdr3_nt: TGTGCCAGCAGCTCCAATTCTGGAAACACCATATATTTT; cdr3_aa: CASSSNSGNTIYF
d_call: .; clone_size: .; v_call: TRBV12-3/TRBV12-4; j_call: TRBJ1-1; cdr3_nt: TGTGCCAGCAGGATCGACATCACTGAAGCTTTCTTT; cdr3_aa: CASRIDITEAFF
d_call: TRBD1; clone_size: .; v_call: TRBV5-6; j_call: TRBJ1-2; cdr3_nt: TGTGCCAGCATCCGACAGGGGACCAAGTTAGCTAACTATGGCTACACCTTC; cdr3_aa: CASIRQGTKLANYGYTF
d_call: .; clone_size: .; v_call: TRBV5-1; j_call: TRBJ1-3; cdr3_nt: TGCGCCAGCCGGGAGGGGGACGGAAACACCATATATTTT; cdr3_aa: CASREGDGNTIYF
d_call: TRBD2; clone_size: .; v_call: TRBV2; j_call: TRBJ2-3; cdr3_nt: TGTGCCAGCAGCACTGGGGGGGGGACGGAGAGTTTT; cdr3_aa: CASSTGGGTESF
d_call: .; clone_size: .; v_call: TRBV5-6; j_call: TRBJ1-2; cdr3_nt: TGTGCCAGCAGCTTGTTCGGCAGCTTGATAAACTATGGCTACACCTTC; cdr3_aa: CASSLFGSLINYGYTF
d_call: .; clone_size: .; v_call: TRBV6-5; j_call: TRBJ2-1; cdr3_nt: TGTGCCAGCGCCACTACGGGGAATCTCGTGGAGCAGTTCTTC; cdr3_aa: CASATTGNLVEQFF
d_call: .; clone_size: .; v_call: TRBV2; j_call: TRBJ1-5; cdr3_nt: TGTGCCAGCAGGGCGGATAGCAATCAGCCCCAGCATTTT; cdr3_aa: CASRADSNQPQHF
d_call: .; clone_size: once; v_call: TRBV19; j_call: TRBJ1-6; cdr3_nt: TGTGCCAGTAGTATGGATAGGCCGGGGTTTTCACCCCTCCACTTT; cdr3_aa: CASSMDRPGFSPLHF
d_call: .; clone_size: once; v_call: TRBV7-2; j_call: TRBJ2-1; cdr3_nt: TGTGCCAGCAGCTTAGCCCCGGGCCTTAGCTCCTACAATGAGCAGTTCTTC; cdr3_aa: CASSLAPGLSSYNEQFF
d_call: .; clone_size: .; v_call: TRBV5-1; j_call: TRBJ2-3; cdr3_nt: TGCGCCAGCAGCCAGGAGAGGGTACGCACAGATACGCAGTATTTT; cdr3_aa: CASSQERVRTDTQYF